The 12 T cell receptor beta chains below come from one sample, sequenced in a study of blood T cell repertoires in COVID-19. Measured with immunoSEQ multiplex PCR; TCRdb has only the in-frame clones, and not every one. The table records 130,000 to 150,000 clones, approximately 80% of them present only once. The sequencing sample was made of peripheral blood. All receptors come from a woman aged 80 or over in a cohort sampled during active or convalescent COVID-19.

This clone was recorded only once. This chain links TRBV4-1 with TRBJ1-3; 8 bases agree with TRBD1. This CDR3 comprises 15 residues. J lost 5 bases, V lost 3 bases, and 6 bases had no gene match. Per germline, CDR1 MGHRA and CDR2 YSYEKL. The CDR3 loop reads CASSQPGQGRNTIYF. DNA for the CDR3: TGCGCCAGCAGCCAGCCTGGACAGGGTCGAAACACCATATATTTT.

This chain joins TRBV2 and TRBJ1-5; TRBD1 agrees at 9 bases. This CDR3 is built from 14 residues. The V gene's germline CDR1 is SNHLY and CDR2 FYNNEI. V was pared by 6 bases and J by 6 bases, with 6 bases of the junction left unmatched. Here the CDR3 reads CASSNGQGPQPQHF. CDR3 nucleotide sequence: TGTGCCAGCAGCAACGGACAGGGGCCTCAGCCCCAGCATTTT.

This rearrangement joins TRBV29-1 to TRBJ2-7; 7 nucleotides line up with TRBD1. CDR1 and CDR2 (germline): SQVTM, ANQGSEA. CDR3 length: 13 amino acids. The J segment lost 6 bases and the V segment lost 3 bases, leaving 8 bases of the junction unmatched. This CDR3 is CSVDLKQGREQYF. CDR3 sequence (DNA): TGCAGCGTTGATTTGAAACAGGGGCGCGAGCAGTACTTC.

The CDR3 DNA follows: TGTGCCAGCCCCCGCGGGGACAGGCAGAGGAGCAATCAGCCCCAGCATTTT. As protein: CASPRGDRQRSNQPQHF. This chain connects TRBV6-9 to TRBJ1-5, with TRBD1 matching over 8 bases. This CDR3 spans 17 amino acids. Trimming removed 8 bases from V and 1 base from J; junction bases left unmatched: 13. CDR1 and CDR2 (germline): MNHGY, SVAAGI.

This clone was observed a few times. In the same sample, other DNA sequences code for this CDR3. The chain carries TRBV5-6 and TRBJ1-2; no definite D call. The CDR3 runs to 13 residues. Germline V gives CDR1 SGHDT, CDR2 YYEEEE. Trimming took off 4 bases at V and 5 bases at J, with 12 bases between the two ends. The CDR3 region has the DNA TGTGCCAGCAGCCCGGGAACAGCTTATGGCTACACCTTC. This gives the protein CASSPGTAYGYTF.

CDR3 residues: CASSSDRARNEQFF. In DNA form, the CDR3 reads TGTGCCAGCAGCTCGGACAGGGCCCGCAATGAGCAGTTCTTC. The V and J genes are TRBV5-6 and TRBJ2-1, with 8 bases identical to TRBD1. Germline CDR1 is SGHDT and CDR2 is YYEEEE. The length of the CDR3 is 14 residues. V shed 3 bases and J 6 bases; nucleotides not matched to a gene: 5.

J is TRBJ1-6 and V is TRBV6-6; the match to TRBD1 covers 8 bases. The junction had 7 bases not matched to a gene; V was cut back by 0 bases and J by 9 bases. The CDR3 spans 16 residues. Germline loops: CDR1 MNHNY, CDR2 SVGAGI (reference sequence). CDR3 sequence: CASSYSVGQGGSPLHF. The CDR3 DNA reads TGTGCCAGCAGTTACTCTGTTGGACAGGGTGGTTCACCCCTCCACTTT.

The chain links TRBV3-1 (or the pseudogene TRBV3-2) to TRBJ2-4, with D maybe TRBD2 (5 bases). This CDR3 has 14 residues. CDR1 and CDR2 (germline): LGHDT, YNNKEL (reference sequence). Trimming shortened V by 6 bases and J by 6 bases, and 15 bases separated the two germline ends. The CDR3 sequence: CASSPGYRSNIQYF. CDR3 DNA sequence: TGTGCCAGCAGTCCGGGGTATAGATCAAACATTCAGTACTTC.

This clone occurred a few times. This rearrangement joins TRBV19 to TRBJ2-3; D ambiguous. Germline CDR1 and CDR2: LNHDA and SQIVND (reference sequence). This CDR3 spans 14 amino acids. V was pared by 6 bases and J by 1 base, with 11 bases between. The CDR3 loop is CASSQSRGTDTQYF. CDR3 in DNA: TGTGCCAGTAGCCAGTCACGGGGCACAGATACGCAGTATTTT.

This clone was seen more than once but under ten times. The chain carries TRBV4-1 and TRBJ2-1; a possible D gene is TRBD2 (7 bases). Germline values: CDR1 MGHRA, CDR2 YSYEKL. The CDR3 length is 16 residues. Deletions cut 3 bases from V and 5 bases from J, with 17 bases between. The CDR3 loop reads CASSHRGGRDHNEQFF. In DNA form, the CDR3 reads TGCGCCAGCAGCCACCGCGGGGGCCGGGACCACAATGAGCAGTTCTTC.

The chain carries TRBV28 and TRBJ2-7; a possible D gene is TRBD1 (6 bases). CDR3 length: 14 residues. In germline, CDR1 is MDHEN, CDR2 SYDVKM. Trimming stripped 7 bases from V and 2 bases from J, with 15 bases between. The chain's CDR3 is CASTSAGETYEQYF. For the CDR3, the DNA is TGTGCCAGCACCTCCGCAGGGGAAACCTACGAGCAGTACTTC.

The chain is built from TRBV21-1 and TRBJ2-3; the D segment call TRBD1 is taken from the table without a DNA check. TRBV21-1 counts as a pseudogene. This CDR3 comprises 20 residues. The CDR3 coding sequence is TGTGCCAGCAGCACAACACCAGAGGGGGTCGTGGGGCCGTTAACAGATACGCAGTATTTT. Protein product: CASSTTPEGVVGPLTDTQYF.